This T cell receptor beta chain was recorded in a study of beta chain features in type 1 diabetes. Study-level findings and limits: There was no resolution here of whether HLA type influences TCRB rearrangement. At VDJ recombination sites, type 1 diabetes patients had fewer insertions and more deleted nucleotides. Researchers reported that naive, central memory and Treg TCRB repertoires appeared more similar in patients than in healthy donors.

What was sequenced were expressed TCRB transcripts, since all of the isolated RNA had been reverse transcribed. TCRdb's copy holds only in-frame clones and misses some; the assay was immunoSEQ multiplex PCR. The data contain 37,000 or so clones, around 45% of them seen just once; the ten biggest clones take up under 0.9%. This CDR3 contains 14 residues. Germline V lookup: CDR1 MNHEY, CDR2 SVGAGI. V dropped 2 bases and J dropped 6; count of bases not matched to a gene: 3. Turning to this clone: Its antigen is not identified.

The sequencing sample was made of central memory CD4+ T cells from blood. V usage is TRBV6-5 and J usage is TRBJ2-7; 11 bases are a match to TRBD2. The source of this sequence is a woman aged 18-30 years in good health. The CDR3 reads CASSYLAGGAEQYF. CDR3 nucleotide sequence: TGTGCCAGCAGTTACCTAGCGGGAGGTGCCGAGCAGTACTTC.